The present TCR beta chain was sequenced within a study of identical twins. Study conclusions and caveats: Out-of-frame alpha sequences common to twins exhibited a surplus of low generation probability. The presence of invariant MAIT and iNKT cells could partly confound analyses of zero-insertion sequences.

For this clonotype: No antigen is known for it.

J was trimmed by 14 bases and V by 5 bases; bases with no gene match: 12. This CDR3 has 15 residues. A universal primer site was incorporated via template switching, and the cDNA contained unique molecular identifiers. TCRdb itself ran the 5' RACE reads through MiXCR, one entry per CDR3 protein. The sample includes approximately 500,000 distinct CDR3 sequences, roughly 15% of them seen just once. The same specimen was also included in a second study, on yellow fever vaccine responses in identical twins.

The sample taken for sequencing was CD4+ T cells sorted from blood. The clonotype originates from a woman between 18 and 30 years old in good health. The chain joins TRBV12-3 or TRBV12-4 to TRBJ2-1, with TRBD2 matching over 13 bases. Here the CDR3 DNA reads TGTGCCAGCAGTCCGCGACTAGCGGGGGGAGGTCGGGAGTTCTTC. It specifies CASSPRLAGGGREFF.